The sequence of this T cell receptor (beta chain) was determined in a study of OX40 agonist ivuxolimab in advanced cancers. Study background: Ivuxolimab was delivered to patients intravenously every 2 weeks at doses spanning 0.01 to 10 mg/kg.

Germline V gene lookup returns CDR1 SGHVS and CDR2 FQNEAQ. This CDR3 spans 14 amino acids. The V and J ends lost 1 base and 5 bases respectively, with 9 bases between them. Comment on this clone: No antigen is known for it.

This table comes from immunoSEQ multiplex PCR, and its TCRdb copy is limited to in-frame clones, with some not included. The sample has 37,000 or so clones; more than 75% are singletons. Study outcomes and limitations: On average, CD8+ T cells showed a greater number of expanded clones than CD4+. Expanded peripheral T-cell antigen specificity went undetermined. CD4+ and CD8+ T cells in blood underwent clonal expansion by week 6 at 0.1 to 3.0 mg/kg.

The sample in question was CD4+ or CD8+ T cells sorted from blood, obtained in a trial of the OX40 agonist ivuxolimab. This TCR was sampled from an adult with an advanced solid tumor such as melanoma, head and neck, liver or kidney cancer. This chain joins TRBV7-8 and TRBJ2-1, with D possibly being TRBD2 (5 bases). The DNA of the CDR3 is TGTGCCAGCAGCTTAGATCTAGCAGACAATGAGCAGTTCTTC. This gives the protein CASSLDLADNEQFF.